The 10 T cell receptor beta chains below all came from one sample that was sequenced in a study of cytomegalovirus exposure and HLA in healthy donors (TCRdb year 2017). Library generation was performed with the immunoSEQ multiplex PCR assay. The multiplex PCR relied on a mix of 60 forward primers for TCR Vbeta segments and 13 reverse primers for TCR Jbeta segments. The table comes from immuneACCESS by way of TCRdb, which keeps in-frame sequences with V and J called. Part of the clones is missing from these tables; in studies checked, under half for an unresolved V gene and the rest for unknown reasons. In all, the sample holds around 130,000 clones, and approximately 89% of those were seen once. The ten largest account for under 7% of the sample. Sequencing was carried out using PBMCs. Receptors were obtained from a woman in her twenties or thirties in good health and CMV-seropositive.

The V and J genes are TRBV5-1 and TRBJ2-1; 7 bases map to TRBD1. The CDR3 has 15 amino acids. Germline V gene lookup returns CDR1 SGHRS and CDR2 YFSETQ. Unmatched junction bases numbered 5, after V lost 3 bases and J lost 2 bases. The CDR3 spells CASSSRDRTYNEQFF. CDR3 in DNA: TGCGCCAGCAGCTCCCGGGACAGAACCTACAATGAGCAGTTCTTC.

J is TRBJ2-7 and V is TRBV7-9; 9 bases fit TRBD1. The CDR3 spans 17 residues. Trimming removed 1 base from V and 4 bases from J; junction bases left unmatched: 11. Germline V gives CDR1 SEHNR, CDR2 FQNEAQ (reference sequence). The CDR3 sequence: CASSLGLEGTGKYEQYF. CDR3 nucleotides: TGTGCCAGCAGCTTAGGGTTGGAGGGGACAGGGAAATACGAGCAGTACTTC.

The V gene is TRBV29-1, the J gene TRBJ1-2, with 7 bases that match TRBD1. There are 13 residues in the CDR3. V lost 4 bases and J lost 0; bases outside the gene matches: 2. CDR1 and CDR2 from the germline V gene are SQVTM and ANQGSEA. CDR3 in amino acids: CSVGTGSNYGYTF. The CDR3 DNA is TGCAGCGTTGGGACAGGTTCTAACTATGGCTACACCTTC.

J is TRBJ2-1 and V is TRBV7-3, with a tentative D call TRBD2 (6 bases). This CDR3 is built from 15 residues. The V end was cut by 4 bases, the J end by 6 bases, with 16 bases between. Germline lookup yields CDR1 SGHTA and CDR2 FQGTGA. The CDR3 sequence: CASSSQPLAVNEQFF. The CDR3 bases are TGTGCCAGCAGCTCACAACCACTAGCCGTCAATGAGCAGTTCTTC. The whole variable domain, remainder taken from reference TRBV7-3 and TRBJ2-1, is GAGVSQTPSNKVTEKGKYVELRCDPISGHTALYWYRQSLGQGPEFLIYFQGTGAADDSGLPNDRFFAVRPEGSVSTLKIQRTERGDSAVYLCASSSQPLAVNEQFFGPGTRLTVL.

The J gene is TRBJ1-5, the V gene TRBV6-6; D is unresolved. Germline CDR1 reads MNHNY; CDR2 reads SVGAGI (reference sequence). V dropped 5 bases and J dropped 5 bases, with 10 bases sitting between them. CDR3 size: 13 residues. CDR3 loop: CASSPRPYQPQHF. Written as DNA, the CDR3 is TGTGCCAGCAGTCCCCGTCCTTATCAGCCCCAGCATTTT.

The chain is built from TRBV6-5 and TRBJ2-7; D is unclear. In germline, CDR1 is MNHEY, CDR2 SVGAGI. V lost 4 bases and J 10 bases, leaving 11 bases between the germline ends. This CDR3 comprises 11 residues. CDR3 in DNA: TGTGCCAGCAGTTTTGGTACAGATCAGTACTTC. It encodes CASSFGTDQYF.

The CDR3 DNA reads as TGTGCCAGTAGTATCCTAGCGGGAGGACACAATGAGCAGTTCTTC. This sequence encodes CASSILAGGHNEQFF. This chain uses TRBV19 with TRBJ2-1; TRBD2 aligns across 11 bases. Germline assignment: CDR1 LNHDA and CDR2 SQIVND (reference sequence). V was pared by 3 bases and J by 5 bases, with 3 bases of the junction left unmatched. There are 15 residues in the CDR3. The variable domain in full, completed from reference TRBV19 and TRBJ2-1, reads DGGITQSPKYLFRKEGQNVTLSCEQNLNHDAMYWYRQDPGQGLRLIYYSQIVNDFQKGDIAEGYSVSREKKESFPLTVTSAQKNPTAFYLCASSILAGGHNEQFFGPGTRLTVL.

The rearrangement uses TRBV5-1 and TRBJ2-7; maybe TRBD1 (5 bases). Germline CDR1 SGHRS, CDR2 YFSETQ. With 0 bases removed from V and 3 bases from J, the gap between germline ends came to 13 bases. The CDR3 totals 15 residues. CDR3 residues: CASSLEVGVNYEQYF. Written as DNA, the CDR3 is TGCGCCAGCAGCTTGGAGGTAGGGGTAAACTACGAGCAGTACTTC.

The rearrangement links TRBV5-4 to TRBJ2-2, with D tentatively TRBD2 (6 bases). The CDR3 is 15 residues long. CDR1 is SGHNT and CDR2 is YYREEE in the germline V gene (reference sequence). Trimming left V 0 bases short and J 3 bases short, with 9 bases between. The CDR3 DNA is TGTGCCAGCAGCTTGGAGGCGGGACACACCGGGGAGCTGTTTTTT. This codes for CASSLEAGHTGELFF.

The J gene is TRBJ1-2, the V gene TRBV5-1, with D perhaps matching TRBD1 (5 bases). Germline V gives CDR1 SGHRS, CDR2 YFSETQ. This CDR3 has 14 residues. V was shortened by 4 bases and J by 5 bases, with 15 bases between the two germline ends. The CDR3 spells CASSVGRGPYGYTF. The CDR3 nucleotides are TGCGCCAGCAGCGTTGGTAGGGGCCCGTATGGCTACACCTTC. Together with reference TRBV5-1 and TRBJ1-2, the CDR3 gives the full variable domain: KAGVTQTPRYLIKTRGQQVTLSCSPISGHRSVSWYQQTPGQGLQFLFEYFSETQRNKGNFPGRFSGRQFSNSRSEMNVSTLELGDSALYLCASSVGRGPYGYTFGSGTRLTVV.